The TCR beta chain under discussion was sequenced for a study of CD8+ T cells in alopecia areata. Reverse transcribed after extraction, RNA yielded cDNA as the sequencing template. Profiled with immunoSEQ multiplex PCR; TCRdb holds only in-frame clones, not every one. The table lists some 150,000 clones, about 56% of them singletons, with about a sixth in the top ten. This clone came up once. This sample's treatment: oral pan-JAK inhibitor, 5-10 mg twice daily. V dropped 7 bases and J dropped 2 bases, with 4 bases sitting between them. In germline, CDR1 is SGHAT, CDR2 FQNNGV. CDR3 size: 11 residues. The TCR sequence derives from a human donor with alopecia areata. The chain combines TRBV11-2 with TRBJ2-3; no clear D gene. This specimen was CD8+ T cells sorted from blood, taken at week 4, from a patient treated with tofacitinib. The CDR3: CASKYTDTQYF. The CDR3 DNA reads TGTGCCAGCAAATACACAGATACGCAGTATTTT. Full variable domain (remainder filled in from reference TRBV11-2 and TRBJ2-3): EAGVAQSPRYKIIEKRQSVAFWCNPISGHATLYWYQQILGQGPKLLIQFQNNGVVDDSQLPKDRFSAERLKGVDSTLKIQPAKLEDSAVYLCASKYTDTQYFGPGTRLTVL.